This T cell receptor beta chain came from a study of identifying expanded T cells in peripheral blood. Germline V gene lookup returns CDR1 SGDLS and CDR2 YYNGEE. Trimming removed 2 bases at V and 0 bases at J, with 12 bases between. This CDR3 region has 15 residues. No infections or other immune events were documented during collection. A remark on this clone: Its specificity is not known.

Regarding the study as a whole: Technical replicates showed about 1.1 changed clones; about two weeks roughly 15; four weeks 19.

Libraries were prepared by immunoSEQ multiplex PCR; TCRdb keeps only in-frame clonotypes and omits some of them. The profile shows approximately 130,000 clones, 86% of them singletons. The TCR sequence derives from a person aged 18 to 75 in good health. The material sequenced was blood. The chain carries TRBV9 and TRBJ2-7; D ambiguous. DNA for the CDR3: TGTGCCAGCAGCGTTTCCGCGGCTAGCTCCTACGAGCAGTACTTC. Amino acid sequence: CASSVSAASSYEQYF.